The rows below give T cell receptor beta chains drawn from one sample of a study of radiotherapy plus CTLA-4 blockade in lung cancer. Repertoires were generated with immunoSEQ multiplex PCR, while TCRdb's copy carries only in-frame clones and drops some. The table includes tens of thousands of clones, roughly three quarters detected once. The specimen was peripheral blood, collected from a patient treated with radiotherapy plus ipilimumab. These receptor sequences come from a human donor with non-small cell lung cancer who had stable disease on radiotherapy plus ipilimumab. Both conserved end residues are part of each CDR3. A D gene is named only where the DNA matches it firmly. Size is stated for part of the rows, as once, few or many counts, or as a class when the clone is expanded.

J | V | size | D | CDR3 | DNA
TRBJ2-3 | TRBV20-1 | - | - | CSARFADTQYF | TGCAGTGCTAGGTTCGCGGATACGCAGTATTTT
TRBJ1-5 | TRBV2 | - | - | CASSNGKANGGNQPQHF | TGTGCCAGCAGTAACGGGAAGGCAAACGGAGGCAATCAGCCCCAGCATTTT
TRBJ1-2 | TRBV28 | - | - | CASSIRTYGYTF | TGTGCCAGCAGTATACGGACCTATGGCTACACCTTC
TRBJ2-7 | TRBV4-2 | - | TRBD2 | CASSQPLAGLIYEQYF | TGTGCCAGCAGCCAACCACTAGCGGGCTTAATCTACGAGCAGTACTTC
TRBJ1-1 | TRBV5-1 | - | TRBD1 | CASSGDRAVAFF | TGCGCCAGCAGCGGTGACAGGGCGGTAGCTTTCTTT
TRBJ2-4 | TRBV7-2 | - | TRBD1 | CASSLAGTGSTLRNIQYF | TGTGCCAGCAGCTTAGCAGGGACAGGGAGTACTCTTAGAAACATTCAGTACTTC
TRBJ2-1 | TRBV5-6 | - | - | CASSLGGRGGEQFF | TGTGCCAGCAGCTTGGGGGGCAGGGGGGGTGAGCAGTTCTTC
TRBJ1-1 | TRBV7-2 | few | TRBD1 | CASSLYSPGQGSSSAFF | TGTGCCAGCAGCTTATACTCGCCGGGACAGGGATCATCTTCAGCTTTCTTT
TRBJ1-5 | TRBV19 | - | - | CASTGFNSNQPQHF | TGTGCCAGTACAGGTTTTAATAGCAATCAGCCCCAGCATTTT
TRBJ2-3 | TRBV7-2 | - | - | CASSSQGPPDTQYF | TGTGCCAGCAGCTCGCAGGGCCCCCCAGATACGCAGTATTTT
TRBJ2-1 | TRBV29-1 | - | TRBD2 | CSVIPGLAPEQFF | TGCAGCGTAATCCCGGGACTAGCGCCTGAGCAGTTCTTC
TRBJ1-5 | TRBV7-9 | - | - | CASSRDGYNQPQHF | TGTGCCAGCAGCCGTGACGGATACAATCAGCCCCAGCATTTT
TRBJ2-4 | TRBV5-4 | - | - | CASSPMGFDIQYF | TGTGCCAGCAGCCCGATGGGTTTTGACATTCAGTACTTC
TRBJ2-7 | TRBV15 | - | - | CATSRGGEGYEQYF | TGTGCCACCAGCAGAGGGGGAGAAGGCTACGAGCAGTACTTC
TRBJ2-2 | TRBV19 | few | - | CASSIQLGLGELFF | TGTGCCAGTAGTATTCAATTGGGTTTAGGGGAGCTGTTTTTT
TRBJ2-7 | TRBV5-1 | - | - | CASSPQRGQAYEQYF | TGCGCCAGCAGCCCACAACGGGGGCAGGCCTACGAGCAGTACTTC
TRBJ2-7 | TRBV7-2 | - | - | CASSPARPYEQYF | TGTGCCAGCAGCCCAGCGCGGCCCTACGAGCAGTACTTC
TRBJ1-2 | TRBV7-3 | - | - | CASSLKRGDGYTF | TGTGCCAGCAGCTTAAAGCGTGGAGACGGCTACACCTTC
TRBJ1-1 | TRBV28 | - | - | CASSQPPGNTQAFF | TGTGCCAGCAGTCAACCGCCAGGCAACACCCAAGCTTTCTTT
TRBJ2-2 | TRBV6-6 | - | TRBD1 | CASSGQGGGTGELFF | TGTGCCAGCAGTGGACAGGGGGGGGGCACCGGGGAGCTGTTTTTT
TRBJ1-5 | TRBV10-3 | - | - | CAISDGNSPAPTLNF | TGTGCCATCAGTGACGGGAACTCCCCAGCTCCTACCCTGAATTTT
TRBJ2-7 | TRBV5-1 | few | TRBD2 | CASSISSGASSYEQYF | TGCGCCAGCAGCATTTCTAGCGGGGCAAGCTCCTACGAGCAGTACTTC
TRBJ1-1 | TRBV5-1 | - | - | CASSLGRSLMNTEAFF | TGCGCCAGCAGCTTGGGGCGCAGTTTAATGAACACTGAAGCTTTCTTT
TRBJ1-1 | TRBV6-5 | - | - | CASTPLANLNTEAFF | TGTGCCAGCACCCCCCTAGCAAATCTGAACACTGAAGCTTTCTTT
TRBJ2-3 | TRBV7-8 | - | TRBD2 | CASSQIGGRAPSDTQYF | TGTGCCAGCAGCCAGATTGGGGGGAGGGCCCCCTCAGATACGCAGTATTTT
TRBJ2-1 | TRBV5-1 | few | - | CASSLELTYNEQFF | TGCGCCAGCAGCTTGGAACTAACCTACAATGAGCAGTTCTTC
TRBJ2-1 | TRBV28 | - | TRBD2 | CASSFRGRGGYNEQFF | TGTGCCAGCAGTTTTCGAGGGCGGGGGGGCTACAATGAGCAGTTCTTC
TRBJ1-2 | TRBV5-1 | - | TRBD1 | CASSAGSKTGGPRNYGYTF | TGCGCCAGCAGCGCCGGATCCAAGACAGGGGGCCCCCGAAACTATGGCTACACCTTC
TRBJ2-2 | TRBV10-3 | once | - | CAISESKSGVNTGELFF | TGTGCCATCAGTGAGTCGAAATCAGGGGTAAACACCGGGGAGCTGTTTTTT
TRBJ2-1 | TRBV29-1 | - | - | CSAGGGISYNEQFF | TGCAGCGCCGGGGGAGGTATTTCCTACAATGAGCAGTTCTTC
TRBJ2-3 | TRBV2 | once | TRBD2 | CASSAWGSGRPDTQYF | TGTGCCAGCAGTGCTTGGGGTAGCGGGAGGCCTGATACGCAGTATTTT
TRBJ2-5 | TRBV15 | few | - | CATSRAGLAGETQYF | TGTGCCACCAGCAGAGCGGGCTTAGCCGGAGAGACCCAGTACTTC
TRBJ2-4 | TRBV30 | - | TRBD2 | CARTSGSTKNIQYF | TGTGCCCGGACTAGCGGGAGTACCAAAAACATTCAGTACTTC
TRBJ2-6 | TRBV10-3 | - | - | CASSGGSAGANVLTF | TGTGCCAGCAGTGGGGGTTCTGCTGGGGCCAACGTCCTGACTTTC
TRBJ2-7 | TRBV19 | - | - | CASSESLSSLTYEQYF | TGTGCCAGTAGCGAAAGCTTAAGTAGCTTAACCTACGAGCAGTACTTC
TRBJ2-7 | TRBV7-2 | few | TRBD2 | CASSLSSGSLIYEQYF | TGTGCCAGCAGCTTATCTAGCGGGAGCTTAATCTACGAGCAGTACTTC
TRBJ2-1 | TRBV7-9 | - | - | CASSFRDNNEQFF | TGTGCCAGCAGCTTCCGGGACAACAATGAGCAGTTCTTC
TRBJ2-1 | TRBV19 | - | - | CASSIETVAGHEQFF | TGTGCCAGTAGTATAGAGACGGTAGCAGGCCATGAGCAGTTCTTC
TRBJ1-3 | TRBV6-1 | - | - | CASSEALGRPGNTIYF | TGTGCCAGCAGTGAAGCGCTGGGCCGCCCTGGAAACACCATATATTTT
TRBJ2-1 | TRBV2 | - | - | CASYTSSYNEQFF | TGTGCCAGCTACACAAGCTCCTACAATGAGCAGTTCTTC
TRBJ2-3 | TRBV14 | few | - | CASSPLGRGSTDTQYF | TGTGCCAGCAGCCCCCTGGGGCGGGGAAGCACAGATACGCAGTATTTT
TRBJ2-2 | TRBV18 | - | - | CASSPVGQGGTGELFF | TGTGCCAGCTCACCAGTCGGGCAGGGAGGCACCGGGGAGCTGTTTTTT
TRBJ2-1 | TRBV11-2 | - | - | CASGRAGEQFF | TGTGCCAGCGGACGAGCGGGCGAGCAGTTCTTC
TRBJ2-7 | TRBV9 | medium-sized | - | CASSVGSEILEGYEQYF | TGTGCCAGCAGCGTTGGTAGCGAAATCCTAGAGGGTTACGAGCAGTACTTC
TRBJ1-1 | TRBV7-9 | - | TRBD1 | CASSRDRGMNTEAFF | TGTGCCAGCAGCAGGGACAGGGGAATGAACACTGAAGCTTTCTTT
TRBJ2-2 | TRBV5-1 | few | - | CASRMGNTGELFF | TGCGCCAGCAGAATGGGGAACACCGGGGAGCTGTTTTTT
TRBJ1-2 | TRBV7-2 | - | - | CASSLRVGATEGYGYTF | TGTGCCAGCAGCCTACGCGTCGGGGCCACGGAGGGCTATGGCTACACCTTC